A selection of T cell receptor beta chains follows, all from one sample in a study of T cells after yellow fever vaccination. TCRdb itself ran the 5' RACE reads through MiXCR, one entry per CDR3 protein. This sample carries 400,000 or so distinct CDR3 sequences, approximately 10% of them seen once, and the ten largest clones take more than 15%. The material was PBMCs, obtained on the day of the first yellow fever vaccination. These receptors came from a man aged 18-30 years who received the YFV17D yellow fever vaccine. Both conserved end residues are part of each CDR3. A D gene is named only where the DNA matches it firmly. Part of the rows lack a size; the others show once, few, many or a class for expanded clones.

CDR3 DNA: TGTGCCAGCAGCCCGATGGATGCTGGGGCCAACGTCCTGACTTTC
CDR3 protein: CASSPMDAGANVLTF
J gene: TRBJ2-6
clone size: .
V gene: TRBV12-3/TRBV12-4
D gene: .

CDR3 DNA: TGTGCCAGCTTTGCGGGGGAACTCGACAGGGCCCCTGAAGCTTTCTTT
CDR3 protein: CASFAGELDRAPEAFF
J gene: TRBJ1-1
clone size: few
V gene: TRBV2
D gene: TRBD1

CDR3 DNA: TGCAGTGCTAGAGATCGCGAGGGTACCCTCGAGCAGTACTTC
CDR3 protein: CSARDREGTLEQYF
J gene: TRBJ2-7
clone size: few
V gene: TRBV20-1
D gene: .

CDR3 DNA: TGCAGTGCTGGGACAGGGTGGCAGTACTTC
CDR3 protein: CSAGTGWQYF
J gene: TRBJ2-7
clone size: .
V gene: TRBV20-1
D gene: TRBD1

CDR3 DNA: TGTGCCAGCAGCCGGACAGGTCAAGATGGCTACACCTTC
CDR3 protein: CASSRTGQDGYTF
J gene: TRBJ1-2
clone size: .
V gene: TRBV14
D gene: TRBD1

CDR3 DNA: TGCAGCGTTGAAGTTGCGGCTAGCGGGGAGACTAAAGAGACCCAGTACTTC
CDR3 protein: CSVEVAASGETKETQYF
J gene: TRBJ2-5
clone size: few
V gene: TRBV29-1
D gene: TRBD2

CDR3 DNA: TGCGCCAGCAGCTTTGGGGGTAGTGAGAACACTGAAGCTTTCTTT
CDR3 protein: CASSFGGSENTEAFF
J gene: TRBJ1-1
clone size: few
V gene: TRBV5-1
D gene: .

CDR3 DNA: TGTGCCAGCAGTGAAGGAGGGGGGTTAGGCTACACCTTC
CDR3 protein: CASSEGGGLGYTF
J gene: TRBJ1-2
clone size: few
V gene: TRBV25-1
D gene: .

CDR3 DNA: TGTGCCAGCAGCCCCTGGGTCGCGTTCACAGATACGCAGTATTTT
CDR3 protein: CASSPWVAFTDTQYF
J gene: TRBJ2-3
clone size: many
V gene: TRBV7-2
D gene: .

CDR3 DNA: TGCAGCGTTGCGACACAACCCTCCTACAATGAGCAGTTCTTC
CDR3 protein: CSVATQPSYNEQFF
J gene: TRBJ2-1
clone size: few
V gene: TRBV29-1
D gene: .

CDR3 DNA: TGTGCCAGTAGTACGCCCCGAGACAGGGGTGGAGATACGCAGTATTTT
CDR3 protein: CASSTPRDRGGDTQYF
J gene: TRBJ2-3
clone size: many
V gene: TRBV19
D gene: TRBD1

CDR3 DNA: TGTGCCAGCAGGGAAGACAGGGAGGATGGAAAACTGTTTTTT
CDR3 protein: CASREDREDGKLFF
J gene: TRBJ1-4
clone size: few
V gene: TRBV28
D gene: TRBD1

CDR3 DNA: TGTGCCAGCAGTTTCCCCCCGGGCAGGATTGCCACCCAGTACTTC
CDR3 protein: CASSFPPGRIATQYF
J gene: TRBJ2-5
clone size: few
V gene: TRBV12-3/TRBV12-4
D gene: .

CDR3 DNA: TGTGCCAGCAGCTTGGACAGGGGAAGAAGCCATGGCTACACCTTC
CDR3 protein: CASSLDRGRSHGYTF
J gene: TRBJ1-2
clone size: .
V gene: TRBV7-2
D gene: TRBD1

CDR3 DNA: TGTGCCAGCAGTCTCAGGGGGCCGCCCCGGCTTGGCTACACCTTC
CDR3 protein: CASSLRGPPRLGYTF
J gene: TRBJ1-2
clone size: .
V gene: TRBV28
D gene: TRBD1

CDR3 DNA: TGCAGTGGGGGACAGGGAGGCGAGCAGTACTTC
CDR3 protein: CSGGQGGEQYF
J gene: TRBJ2-7
clone size: few
V gene: TRBV20-1
D gene: TRBD1

CDR3 DNA: TGTGCCAGCAGCGACGGGGACAGGGGAAGCACAGATACGCAGTATTTT
CDR3 protein: CASSDGDRGSTDTQYF
J gene: TRBJ2-3
clone size: few
V gene: TRBV7-9
D gene: TRBD1

CDR3 DNA: TGCGCCAGCAAACTAGCGGGGCTCTCCTACAATGAGCAGTTCTTC
CDR3 protein: CASKLAGLSYNEQFF
J gene: TRBJ2-1
clone size: few
V gene: TRBV5-1
D gene: TRBD2

CDR3 DNA: TGCGCCAGCAGCTTGGGAGGGACTAGCGGGGACAATGAGCAGTTCTTC
CDR3 protein: CASSLGGTSGDNEQFF
J gene: TRBJ2-1
clone size: .
V gene: TRBV5-1
D gene: TRBD2

CDR3 DNA: TGTGCCAGCAGCAGTAACACAGGGGCCTACGAGCAGTACTTC
CDR3 protein: CASSSNTGAYEQYF
J gene: TRBJ2-7
clone size: .
V gene: TRBV5-5
D gene: TRBD1